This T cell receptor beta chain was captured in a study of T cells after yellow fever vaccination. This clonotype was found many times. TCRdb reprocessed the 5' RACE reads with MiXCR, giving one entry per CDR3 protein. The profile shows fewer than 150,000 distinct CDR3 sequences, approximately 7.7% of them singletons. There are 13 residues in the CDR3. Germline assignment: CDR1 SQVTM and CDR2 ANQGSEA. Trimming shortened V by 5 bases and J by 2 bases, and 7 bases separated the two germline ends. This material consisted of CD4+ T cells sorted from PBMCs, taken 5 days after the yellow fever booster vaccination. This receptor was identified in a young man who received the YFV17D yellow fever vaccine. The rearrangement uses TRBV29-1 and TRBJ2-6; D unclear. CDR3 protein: CSVSPPGANVLTF. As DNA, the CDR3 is TGCAGCGTTTCACCCCCTGGGGCCAACGTCCTGACTTTC.